Following are 9 T cell receptor beta chains from one sample sequenced in a study of naive and memory T cell subsets. Both TRBC1 and TRBC2 were covered by a beta constant-region primer of two equimolar oligonucleotides. The ligated cDNA underwent four PCR rounds using SP2 and nested alpha and beta constant-region primers. TCRdb redid the calling of the UMI-ligation and nested PCR reads with MiXCR, one entry per CDR3 protein. Of tens of thousands of distinct CDR3 sequences listed, roughly 12% are singletons. General study points: Naive repertoires, especially CD8, held a few larger clonotypes, possibly memory cells re-expressing CD45RA.

These TCRs are of unknown antigen specificity. Input material: naive CD4+ T cells from blood. These receptors all come from a human donor in good health.

This clonotype was seen more than once but under ten times. V and J are TRBV6-5 and TRBJ2-2; D might be TRBD1 (6 bases). Per germline, CDR1 MNHEY and CDR2 SVGAGI. Between the trimmed V and J ends, which lost 2 bases and 2 bases, there was a span of 12 bases. This CDR3 spans 16 amino acids. CDR3 protein: CASSYSGQRNTGELFF. The CDR3 nucleotides read TGTGCCAGCAGTTACAGCGGACAGCGAAACACCGGGGAGCTGTTTTTT.

This clonotype has just a few counts. The rearrangement links TRBV27 to TRBJ1-6, with 7 bases that match TRBD1. The ends lost 7 bases at V and 8 bases at J; junction bases unmatched: 11. The CDR3 spans 15 residues. CDR1 is MNHEY, CDR2 SMNVEV, per germline (reference sequence). The CDR3 protein is CASNRQGNRDSPLHF. DNA for the CDR3: TGTGCCAGCAATCGACAGGGCAATAGGGATTCACCCCTCCACTTT.

This clonotype occurred a few times. CDR3 protein: CASSLALLAGGPGELFF. The CDR3 DNA reads as TGTGCCAGCAGCTTAGCGCTACTAGCGGGAGGCCCCGGGGAGCTGTTTTTT. This chain joins TRBV7-6 and TRBJ2-2, with TRBD2 identical over 12 bases. Per germline, CDR1 SGHVS and CDR2 FNYEAQ. The CDR3 contains 17 residues. Trimming removed 0 bases from V and 6 bases from J; junction bases left unmatched: 5.

This clonotype has more than one count but fewer than ten. The chain recombines TRBV6-2 or TRBV6-3 with TRBJ2-1; 11 bases line up with TRBD2. V dropped 6 bases and J dropped 3; count of bases not matched to a gene: 7. Germline V gene lookup returns CDR1 MNHEY and CDR2 SVGEGT. This CDR3 has 16 amino acids. The CDR3 sequence: CASSRPTSGNYNEQFF. CDR3 sequence (DNA): TGTGCCAGCAGCCGACCGACTAGCGGGAACTACAATGAGCAGTTCTTC.

CDR3 residues: CASSPTGVGNEKLFF. DNA for the CDR3: TGTGCCAGCAGCCCAACGGGGGTTGGTAATGAAAAACTGTTTTTT. The rearrangement links TRBV7-2 to TRBJ1-4; a possible D gene is TRBD1 (5 bases). The length of the CDR3 is 15 residues. In germline, CDR1 is SGHTA, CDR2 FQGNSA. Trimming took off 5 bases at V and 4 bases at J, with 14 bases between the two ends.

The rearrangement uses TRBV6-1 and TRBJ1-5; a possible D gene is TRBD1 (5 bases). Germline lookup yields CDR1 MNHNS and CDR2 SASEGT. V was cut by 6 bases and J by 2 bases, with 14 bases left in between. The CDR3 sequence is 15 residues long. In nucleotides, the CDR3 is TGTGCCAGCAGCTCCAGGGATTTAGGCAATCAGCCCCAGCATTTT. It codes for CASSSRDLGNQPQHF.

On this clonotype itself: Germline is not matched at one junction end, which may reflect a read error. V is TRBV3-1 and J is TRBJ1-2; 7 nucleotides agree with TRBD1. The germline V gene encodes CDR1 LGHDT and CDR2 YNNKEL (reference sequence). The CDR3 is 12 amino acids. Here the CDR3 DNA reads TGTGCCAGCAGCCAAACCGACACGGGGACAGTCTTC. It yields the protein CASSQTDTGTVF. Together with reference TRBV3-1 and TRBJ1-2, the CDR3 gives the full variable domain: DTAVSQTPKYLVTQMGNDKSIKCEQNLGHDTMYWYKQDSKKFLKIMFSYNNKELIINETVPNRFSPKSPDKAHLNLHINSLELGDSAVYFCASSQTDTGTVFGSGTRLTVV.

This chain joins TRBV7-3 and TRBJ2-3; D unresolved. Trimming cost V 3 bases and J 6 bases, with 7 bases left between them. The length of the CDR3 is 12 residues. CDR1 and CDR2 (germline): SGHTA, FQGTGA. CDR3 in amino acids: CASSFIGDTQYF. The CDR3 nucleotides are TGTGCCAGCAGCTTTATTGGGGATACGCAGTATTTT.

Many counts were recorded for this clonotype. This chain connects TRBV6-6 to TRBJ2-3; the match to TRBD2 covers 9 bases. J gave up 3 bases and V 2 bases, and 3 bases lay outside the gene matches. In germline, CDR1 is MNHNY, CDR2 SVGAGI (reference sequence). The CDR3 extends over 15 amino acids. The DNA of the CDR3 is TGTGCCAGCAGTTACGCGGGGGGGCCTACAGATACGCAGTATTTT. Amino acids: CASSYAGGPTDTQYF.